This note documents a single TCR beta chain sequence. The antigen is undetermined. This sample was taken from a study of CD8 T cells in Susac syndrome. Notes on the study in general: The authors acknowledged that the study's TCR sequencing and HLA analysis involved relatively few individuals.

The junction had 11 bases not matched to a gene; V was cut back by 5 bases and J by 6 bases. The CDR3 is 14 amino acids. Looked up from germline, CDR1 is DFQATT and CDR2 is SNEGSKA (reference sequence). CD8+ and CD4+ T cells from blood underwent TCR beta sequencing. Controls were age- and sex-matched healthy donors. FACS was used to enrich TEMRA cells, whereas the CD8+ and CD4+ T cells were obtained by negative isolation. After extraction with the RNeasy kit, roughly 0.45 to 1 ug of the RNA was reverse transcribed using random hexamers. TCRdb processed the immunoSEQ multiplex PCR reads anew with MiXCR; each CDR3 protein has one entry. Of around 170,000 distinct CDR3 sequences listed, around 92% are singletons.

This chain joins TRBV20-1 and TRBJ2-7; 9 nucleotides line up with TRBD2. The sequence was collected from a human donor in good health. Sample: CD4+ T cells from PBMCs. The CDR3 DNA reads as TGCAGTGCTCTAGCGACCGGGACTAGCAGCGAGCAGTACTTC. Amino acid sequence: CSALATGTSSEQYF.